This TCR beta chain was sequenced for a study of blood T cell repertoires in COVID-19. Participants spanned ages about 18 to 100 years and resided in roughly 22 US areas. Grouping used clinical history reported by participants in a survey and questionnaire. In the original workflow: Counts of nucleated cells, estimated from reference gene primer amplification, were obtained. TCRdb's table, derived via immunoSEQ multiplex PCR, lists solely in-frame clones and lacks some. V, J and clone size reflect that table, while D and trimming were determined from the DNA. The profile shows under 65,000 clones, approximately 80% of them singletons. Germline lookup yields CDR1 MNHEY and CDR2 SMNVEV (reference sequence). The CDR3 consists of 15 residues. Trimming removed 4 bases at V and 0 bases at J, with 12 bases between.

Sequenced input: PBMCs or T cells enriched from blood (not recorded which). V usage is TRBV27 and J usage is TRBJ1-2; possible D gene TRBD1, 6 bases. The origin of this receptor is a woman aged 45 to 65 with acute COVID-19. CDR3 coding DNA: TGTGCCAGCAGTTCTAGGACAGAGTCTAACTATGGCTACACCTTC. Amino acid sequence: CASSSRTESNYGYTF.